This T cell receptor beta chain comes out of a study of cytomegalovirus exposure and HLA in healthy donors. The donors gave bone marrow, and they were healthy. The PCR employed 60 Vbeta primers together with 13 Jbeta primers. Some clones are missing from TCRdb's copy, which holds only in-frame ones; the method was immunoSEQ multiplex PCR. The sample includes over 150,000 clones, over 75% of them seen just once. Study-wide results and limits: Later work showed greater clonal expansion in HLA-associated TCR beta chains than in equally common others.

On this clone: Its matching antigen is unknown.

Sample: PBMCs. The receptor was isolated from a man aged 35 to 55 in good health and CMV-seronegative.

CDR3 in amino acids: CASRTGGANTGELFF. DNA of the CDR3: TGTGCCAGCCGAACAGGGGGCGCGAACACCGGGGAGCTGTTTTTT. This sequence joins TRBV18 and TRBJ2-2, with 9 bases aligning to TRBD1. V lost 8 bases, J lost 0 bases, and 4 bases stayed unmatched. The germline gives CDR1 KGHSH, CDR2 LQKENI. The CDR3 loop spans 15 amino acids.